This is a list of T cell receptor beta chains from one sample in a study of blood T cell repertoires in COVID-19. Sequenced by immunoSEQ multiplex PCR; TCRdb stores in-frame clones only, minus some. Altogether under 80,000 clones are present, about 89% being singletons, with the ten largest covering approximately 15%. The sample consisted of peripheral blood. These receptors were collected from a man between 65 and 85 years old with active or convalescent COVID-19. The CDR3 runs from the conserved cysteine through the conserved F or W. D genes are given only for firm matches. Clone sizes are given selectively: once, few, many, or a class where the clone is expanded.

size	D	V	J	length	DNA	CDR3
NA	TRBD2	TRBV3-1/TRBV3-2	TRBJ2-2	15	TGTGCCAGCAGGACTAGCGGGAGGGGCGCCGGGGAGCTGTTTTTT	CASRTSGRGAGELFF
NA	NA	TRBV29-1	TRBJ1-3	11	TGCAGCGTGAGATCAGGAAACACCATATATTTT	CSVRSGNTIYF
NA	TRBD2	TRBV6-5	TRBJ2-1	14	TGTGCCAGCAGGACTAGCGGGAGAAATAATGAGCAGTTCTTC	CASRTSGRNNEQFF
NA	TRBD1	TRBV5-1	TRBJ1-6	16	TGCGCCAGCAGCTTGGAGGGACAGGGGGCAGGTTCACCCCTCCACTTT	CASSLEGQGAGSPLHF
NA	NA	TRBV18	TRBJ1-3	13	TGTGCCAGCTCACCCTATTCTGGAAACACCATATATTTT	CASSPYSGNTIYF
NA	NA	TRBV19	TRBJ1-5	16	TGTGCCAGTAGTAACCACAGGGCGATTAGCAATCAGCCCCAGCATTTT	CASSNHRAISNQPQHF
NA	TRBD1	TRBV5-1	TRBJ2-5	15	TGCGCCAGCAGCTTGGGGGGGACAGGGCGAGAGACCCAGTACTTC	CASSLGGTGRETQYF
NA	TRBD1	TRBV18	TRBJ2-6	18	TGTGCCAGCTCACCACGTGCGACAGGGTGGACTGGGGCCAACGTCCTGACTTTC	CASSPRATGWTGANVLTF
NA	TRBD1	TRBV7-2	TRBJ1-1	19	TGTGCCAGCAGCTTAAGATTGGCCGGGACAGGGGTGATGAACACTGAAGCTTTCTTT	CASSLRLAGTGVMNTEAFF
NA	NA	TRBV28	TRBJ2-4	17	TGTGCCAGCAGCAAGACTAGGCGCCAGGTAGCCAAAAACATTCAGTACTTC	CASSKTRRQVAKNIQYF
NA	TRBD2	TRBV9	TRBJ2-1	16	TGTGCCAGCAGCGGACTAGCGGGAAGGATTAACAATGAGCAGTTCTTC	CASSGLAGRINNEQFF
NA	NA	TRBV2	TRBJ2-2	15	TGTGCCAGCAGGGGGCTAGCGTTTAACACCGGGGAGCTGTTTTTT	CASRGLAFNTGELFF
NA	TRBD1	TRBV5-8	TRBJ2-6	19	TGTGCCAGCAGCTTAACCGGGACAGGGGGTTTCTCTGGGGCCAACGTCCTGACTTTC	CASSLTGTGGFSGANVLTF
NA	NA	TRBV28	TRBJ1-1	13	TGTGCCAGCAGTCAACAGGGTGGGACTGAAGCTTTCTTT	CASSQQGGTEAFF
NA	NA	TRBV6-5	TRBJ2-1	14	TGTGCCAGCAGGACCCCCGGAGGGTACAATGAGCAGTTCTTC	CASRTPGGYNEQFF
once	NA	TRBV25-1	TRBJ1-1	15	TGTGCCAGCAGTGAATTCTTCACAGGGAGAACTGAAGCTTTCTTT	CASSEFFTGRTEAFF
once	TRBD1	TRBV2	TRBJ1-1	15	TGTGCCAGCCATCCCTCGGGACAGATGAACACTGAAGCTTTCTTT	CASHPSGQMNTEAFF
NA	NA	TRBV5-1	TRBJ2-5	16	TGCGCCAGCAGCTTGGGACTAGAAAGTTCGGGGGAGACCCAGTACTTC	CASSLGLESSGETQYF
once	TRBD2	TRBV2	TRBJ2-5	13	TGTGCCAGCAGAAGCGGGAGAGAAGAGACCCAGTACTTC	CASRSGREETQYF
NA	NA	TRBV6-5	TRBJ1-6	16	TGTGCCAGCAGTTACTCGACGGGGTCAGTTTCTTCACCCCTCCACTTT	CASSYSTGSVSSPLHF
NA	TRBD1	TRBV6-2/TRBV6-3	TRBJ2-1	17	TGTGCCAGCAGTTTCCTCCCGGGACAGGGGGCTTACAATGAGCAGTTCTTC	CASSFLPGQGAYNEQFF
NA	TRBD1	TRBV5-1	TRBJ1-4	14	TGCGCCAGCAGCTCGGGACAGGACCGTGAAAAACTGTTTTTT	CASSSGQDREKLFF
NA	NA	TRBV7-9	TRBJ1-5	14	TGTGCCAGCAGCTCCGGGATCGGCAATCAGCCCCAGCATTTT	CASSSGIGNQPQHF
NA	TRBD2	TRBV10-2	TRBJ2-7	17	TGCGCCAGCAGTGAGTCTTATAAAGCGGGAGGAATAGACGAGCAGTACTTC	CASSESYKAGGIDEQYF
NA	TRBD2	TRBV30	TRBJ2-1	17	TGTGCCTGGAGTCGCGGGAGGACTAGCGGGAGGTACAATGAGCAGTTCTTC	CAWSRGRTSGRYNEQFF
NA	NA	TRBV4-3	TRBJ2-2	15	TGCGCCAGCAGCCAAGAATTCAGTTGGACCGGGGAGCTGTTTTTT	CASSQEFSWTGELFF
once	NA	TRBV6-2/TRBV6-3	TRBJ2-2	17	TGTGCCAGCAGTCCGATTCCGGGGGTTACGAACACCGGGGAGCTGTTTTTT	CASSPIPGVTNTGELFF
once	NA	TRBV11-2	TRBJ2-1	13	TGTGCCAGCAGCTTAGATTCAACGGGGGAGCAGTTCTTC	CASSLDSTGEQFF
few	NA	TRBV24-1	TRBJ1-2	16	TGTGCCACCAGTGACGGCGCAGGGGCCCTCGGCTATGGCTACACCTTC	CATSDGAGALGYGYTF
NA	NA	TRBV7-9	TRBJ2-5	16	TGTGCCAGCAGCTTATACGGCGGGATGTTTTTAGAGACCCAGTACTTC	CASSLYGGMFLETQYF
NA	NA	TRBV2	TRBJ2-6	15	TGTGCCAGCAGTGATCGAGGGCTTGGGGCCAACGTCCTGACTTTC	CASSDRGLGANVLTF
NA	TRBD2	TRBV19	TRBJ2-5	15	TGTGCCAGTAGTAGGACTAGCGGGAGTCGGGAGACCCAGTACTTC	CASSRTSGSRETQYF
NA	TRBD1	TRBV6-5	TRBJ2-2	14	TGTGCCAGCAGGGACAGGGTGGGGACCGGGGAGCTGTTTTTT	CASRDRVGTGELFF
NA	NA	TRBV18	TRBJ2-5	13	TGTGCCAGCTCACCGAGACTCCAAGAGACCCAGTACTTC	CASSPRLQETQYF
NA	NA	TRBV5-4	TRBJ2-6	15	TGTGCCAGCAGCTCCCAGGCCACGGGGGCCAACGTCCTGACTTTC	CASSSQATGANVLTF
NA	TRBD2	TRBV6-2/TRBV6-3	TRBJ2-5	17	TGTGCCAGCAGTTACGGTCGCGGGAGCGGAGGCCAAGAGACCCAGTACTTC	CASSYGRGSGGQETQYF
NA	NA	TRBV3-1/TRBV3-2	TRBJ1-3	13	TGTGCCAGCAGCCTTCAGGGAGGAAACACCATATATTTT	CASSLQGGNTIYF
NA	TRBD1	TRBV10-1	TRBJ1-4	17	TGCGCCAGGTCTCCCTGGGGGGCAGGGGGCCTAAATGAAAAACTGTTTTTT	CARSPWGAGGLNEKLFF
NA	NA	TRBV18	TRBJ2-3	20	TGTGCCAGCTCACCAATCTTCACCGTACCAGGGGCTGGTAGCACAGATACGCAGTATTTT	CASSPIFTVPGAGSTDTQYF
once	TRBD1	TRBV29-1	TRBJ1-2	12	TGCAGCGTTGACCCGGGACAGAGAGGCTACACCTTC	CSVDPGQRGYTF
NA	NA	TRBV30	TRBJ2-7	11	TGTGCCTGGAGTCTAGCGCGGGAGCAGTACTTC	CAWSLAREQYF
NA	TRBD2	TRBV5-1	TRBJ2-4	16	TGCGCCAGCAGGGGTGGACTAGCGGGAGAGGGAGACATTCAGTACTTC	CASRGGLAGEGDIQYF
NA	NA	TRBV7-9	TRBJ2-1	15	TGTGCCAGCAGACCCCCGAGAGCGGAGATCAATGAGCAGTTCTTC	CASRPPRAEINEQFF
once	NA	TRBV12-3/TRBV12-4	TRBJ1-1	13	TGTGCCAGCGCCTATGTCTCGAACACTGAAGCTTTCTTT	CASAYVSNTEAFF
NA	TRBD1	TRBV5-1	TRBJ1-2	16	TGCGCCAGCAGCCCTGCTCCGGACAGGGATTTAGGAGGCTACACCTTC	CASSPAPDRDLGGYTF
once	TRBD1	TRBV5-8	TRBJ2-7	13	TGTGCCAGCAGCTCGGGGACAGGGTCCGAGCAGTACTTC	CASSSGTGSEQYF
NA	TRBD1	TRBV24-1	TRBJ1-4	17	TGTGCCACCAGTGACTCCCCGACAGGGGGCGATCGGGAAAAACTGTTTTTT	CATSDSPTGGDREKLFF
NA	NA	TRBV4-1	TRBJ1-5	17	TGCGCCAGCAGCACCCGCCAGGGGATGAGCAACAATCAGCCCCAGCATTTT	CASSTRQGMSNNQPQHF
once	TRBD1	TRBV10-3	TRBJ1-2	12	TGTGCCATCAGTGAACAGGGGTATGGCTACACCTTC	CAISEQGYGYTF
NA	TRBD1	TRBV27	TRBJ1-1	18	TGTGCCAGCAGTTTACGATGGACAGGGGCCGGGGGGAGCACTGAAGCTTTCTTT	CASSLRWTGAGGSTEAFF
NA	TRBD1	TRBV7-2	TRBJ1-5	13	TGTGCCAGCAGCGCGGACAGGGATCAGCCCCAGCATTTT	CASSADRDQPQHF
NA	TRBD2	TRBV5-1	TRBJ2-2	15	TGCGCCAGCACGGCTAGCGGGACGGGTCGAGGGGAGCTGTTTTTT	CASTASGTGRGELFF
NA	TRBD2	TRBV5-1	TRBJ2-5	13	TGCGCCAGCAGTTCTGGACTAGCGGAGACCCAGTACTTC	CASSSGLAETQYF
NA	NA	TRBV19	TRBJ2-7	14	TGTGCCAGTTCCGCCCGGGACATCGGCTACGAGCAGTACTTC	CASSARDIGYEQYF